This T cell receptor beta chain was observed in a study of cytomegalovirus exposure and HLA in healthy donors. Whole-study results and caveats: The majority of TCR sequences were rare, yet some public TCRs appeared in many donors. TCR beta V- and J-gene trimming, according to a later analysis, was linked to a missense DCLRE1C variant.

With respect to this clone: The target antigen is unknown.

J lost 2 bases, V lost 5 bases, and 6 bases had no gene match. This CDR3 has 15 amino acids. CDR1 is PRHDT, CDR2 FYEKMQ, per germline (reference sequence). PCR was performed using 60 Vbeta and 13 Jbeta primers. TCRdb's table, derived via immunoSEQ multiplex PCR, lists solely in-frame clones and lacks some. The profile covers approximately 82,000 clones, with about 78% appearing a single time and around 1.5% taken by the ten largest. This clonotype originated in a middle-aged man in good health and CMV-seronegative. This chain connects TRBV13 to TRBJ2-5; 9 nucleotides line up with TRBD1. What was sequenced was PBMCs. In DNA form, the CDR3 reads TGTGCCAGCAGCCAAGGACAGGGGCTTCAAGAGACCCAGTACTTC. It translates to CASSQGQGLQETQYF.